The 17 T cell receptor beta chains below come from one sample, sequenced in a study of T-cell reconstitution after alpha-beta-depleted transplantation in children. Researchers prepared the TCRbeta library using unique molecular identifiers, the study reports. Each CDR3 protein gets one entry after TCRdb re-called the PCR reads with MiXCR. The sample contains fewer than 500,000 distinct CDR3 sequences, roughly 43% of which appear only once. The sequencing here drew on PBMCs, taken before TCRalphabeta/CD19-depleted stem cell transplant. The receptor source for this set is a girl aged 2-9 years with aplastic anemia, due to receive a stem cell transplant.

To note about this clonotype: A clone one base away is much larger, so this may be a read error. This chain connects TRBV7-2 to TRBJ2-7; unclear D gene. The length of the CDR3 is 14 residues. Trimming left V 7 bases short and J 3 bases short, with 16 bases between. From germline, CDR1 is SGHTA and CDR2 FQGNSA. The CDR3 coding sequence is TGTGCCAGCACCACAGTGGAAGCCCGCTACGAGCAGTACTTC. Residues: CASTTVEARYEQYF.

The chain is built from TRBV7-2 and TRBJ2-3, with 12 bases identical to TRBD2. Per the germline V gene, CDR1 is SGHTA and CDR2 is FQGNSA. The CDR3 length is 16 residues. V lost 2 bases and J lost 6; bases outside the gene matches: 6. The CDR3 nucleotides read TGTGCCAGCAGCTTATGGGCTAGCGGGGGGGCGGATACGCAGTATTTT. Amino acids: CASSLWASGGADTQYF. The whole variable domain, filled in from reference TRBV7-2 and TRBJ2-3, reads GAGVSQSPSNKVTEKGKDVELRCDPISGHTALYWYRQSLGQGLEFLIYFQGNSAPDKSGLPSDRFSAERTGGSVSTLTIQRTQQEDSAVYLCASSLWASGGADTQYFGPGTRLTVL.

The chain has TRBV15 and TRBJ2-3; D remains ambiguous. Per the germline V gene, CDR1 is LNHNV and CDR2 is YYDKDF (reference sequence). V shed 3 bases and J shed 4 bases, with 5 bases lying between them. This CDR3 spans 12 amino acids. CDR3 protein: CATSSIADTQYF. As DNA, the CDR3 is TGTGCCACCAGCAGCATCGCAGATACGCAGTATTTT.

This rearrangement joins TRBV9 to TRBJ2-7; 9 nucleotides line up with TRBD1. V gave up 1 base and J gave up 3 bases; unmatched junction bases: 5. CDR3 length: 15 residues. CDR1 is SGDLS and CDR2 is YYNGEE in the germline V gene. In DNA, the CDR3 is TGTGCCAGCAGCGTACGGACAGGGGTCAGCTACGAGCAGTACTTC. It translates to CASSVRTGVSYEQYF.

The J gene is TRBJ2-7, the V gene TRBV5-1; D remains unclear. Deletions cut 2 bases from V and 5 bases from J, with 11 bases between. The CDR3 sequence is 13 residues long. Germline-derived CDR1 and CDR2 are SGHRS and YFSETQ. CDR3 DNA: TGCGCCAGCAGCTTTCGCGTCCGGGACGAGCAGTACTTC. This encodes CASSFRVRDEQYF.

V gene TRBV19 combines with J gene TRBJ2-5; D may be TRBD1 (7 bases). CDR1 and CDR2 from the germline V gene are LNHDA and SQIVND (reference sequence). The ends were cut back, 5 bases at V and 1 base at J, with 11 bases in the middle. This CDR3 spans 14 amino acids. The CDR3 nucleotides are TGTGCCAGTAGTTCCAGGGGGGTCCAAGAGACCCAGTACTTC. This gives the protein CASSSRGVQETQYF.

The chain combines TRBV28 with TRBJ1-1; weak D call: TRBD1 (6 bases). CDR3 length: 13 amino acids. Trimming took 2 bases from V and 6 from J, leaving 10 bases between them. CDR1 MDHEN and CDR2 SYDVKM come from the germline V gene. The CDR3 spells CASSLHRAAEAFF. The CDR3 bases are TGTGCCAGCAGTTTACACAGGGCCGCTGAAGCTTTCTTT.

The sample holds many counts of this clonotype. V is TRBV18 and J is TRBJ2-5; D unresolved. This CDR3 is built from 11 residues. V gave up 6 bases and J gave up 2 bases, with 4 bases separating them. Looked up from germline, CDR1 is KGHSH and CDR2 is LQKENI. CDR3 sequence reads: CASSQQETQYF. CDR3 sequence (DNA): TGTGCCAGCTCCCAGCAAGAGACCCAGTACTTC.

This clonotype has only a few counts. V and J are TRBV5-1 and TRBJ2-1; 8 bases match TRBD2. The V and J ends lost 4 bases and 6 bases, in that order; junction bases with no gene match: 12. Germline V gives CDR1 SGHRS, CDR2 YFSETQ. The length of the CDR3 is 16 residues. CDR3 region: CASSILGSGVSNEQFF. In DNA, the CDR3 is TGCGCCAGCAGCATCCTGGGTAGCGGGGTCTCCAATGAGCAGTTCTTC.

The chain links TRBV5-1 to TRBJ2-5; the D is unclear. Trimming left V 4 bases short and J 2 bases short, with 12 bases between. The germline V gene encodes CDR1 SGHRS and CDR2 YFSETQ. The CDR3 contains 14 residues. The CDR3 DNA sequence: TGCGCCAGCAGCAAGGAAGTCGGTCAAGAGACCCAGTACTTC. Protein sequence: CASSKEVGQETQYF.

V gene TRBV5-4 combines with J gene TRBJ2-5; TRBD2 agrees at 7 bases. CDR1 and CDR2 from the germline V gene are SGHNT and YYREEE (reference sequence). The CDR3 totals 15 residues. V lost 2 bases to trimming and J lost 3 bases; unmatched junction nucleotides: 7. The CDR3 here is CASSFGGVSKETQYF. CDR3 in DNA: TGTGCCAGCAGCTTTGGGGGGGTATCTAAAGAGACCCAGTACTTC.

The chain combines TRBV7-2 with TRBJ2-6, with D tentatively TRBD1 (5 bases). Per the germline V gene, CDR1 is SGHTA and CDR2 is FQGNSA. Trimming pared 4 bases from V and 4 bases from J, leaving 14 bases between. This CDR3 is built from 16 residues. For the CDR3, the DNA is TGTGCCAGCAGCTCACTCCAGGGATCCGGGGCCAACGTCCTGACTTTC. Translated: CASSSLQGSGANVLTF.

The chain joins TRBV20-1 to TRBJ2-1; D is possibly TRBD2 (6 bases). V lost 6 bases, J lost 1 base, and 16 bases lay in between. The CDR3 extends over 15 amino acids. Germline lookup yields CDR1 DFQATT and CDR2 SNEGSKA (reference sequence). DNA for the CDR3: TGCAGTGCAAAGACTAGATCCAATTCCTACAATGAGCAGTTCTTC. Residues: CSAKTRSNSYNEQFF.

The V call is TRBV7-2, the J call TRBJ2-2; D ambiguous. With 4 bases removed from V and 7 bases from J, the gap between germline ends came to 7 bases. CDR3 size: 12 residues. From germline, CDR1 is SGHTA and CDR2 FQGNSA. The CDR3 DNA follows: TGTGCCAGCAGCTCTCCGCACGGGGAGCTGTTTTTT. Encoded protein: CASSSPHGELFF. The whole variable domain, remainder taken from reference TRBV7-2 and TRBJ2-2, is GAGVSQSPSNKVTEKGKDVELRCDPISGHTALYWYRQSLGQGLEFLIYFQGNSAPDKSGLPSDRFSAERTGGSVSTLTIQRTQQEDSAVYLCASSSPHGELFFGEGSRLTVL.

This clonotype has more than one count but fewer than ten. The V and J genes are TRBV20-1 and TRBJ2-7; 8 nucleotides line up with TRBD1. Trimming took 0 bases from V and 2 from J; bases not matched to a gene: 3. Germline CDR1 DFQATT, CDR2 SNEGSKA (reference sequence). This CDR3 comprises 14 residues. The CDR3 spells CSARDPDRAYEQYF. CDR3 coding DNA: TGCAGTGCTAGAGACCCGGACAGGGCCTACGAGCAGTACTTC.

The CDR3 DNA reads TGTGCCAGCAGCGTAGTGGAAGGGGAGCAGTTCTTC. Its translation: CASSVVEGEQFF. This chain uses TRBV9 with TRBJ2-1; no definite D call. Germline CDR1 reads SGDLS; CDR2 reads YYNGEE. The CDR3 consists of 12 residues. V lost 0 bases and J lost 10, with 8 bases in between. Together with reference TRBV9 and TRBJ2-1, the CDR3 gives the full variable domain: DSGVTQTPKHLITATGQRVTLRCSPRSGDLSVYWYQQSLDQGLQFLIQYYNGEERAKGNILERFSAQQFPDLHSELNLSSLELGDSALYFCASSVVEGEQFFGPGTRLTVL.

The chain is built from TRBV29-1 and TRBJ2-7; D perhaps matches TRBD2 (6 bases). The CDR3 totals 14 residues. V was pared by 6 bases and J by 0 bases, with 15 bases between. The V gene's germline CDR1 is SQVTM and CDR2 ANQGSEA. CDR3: CSVPVSGDSYEQYF. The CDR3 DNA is TGCAGCGTCCCCGTTTCGGGGGACTCCTACGAGCAGTACTTC.